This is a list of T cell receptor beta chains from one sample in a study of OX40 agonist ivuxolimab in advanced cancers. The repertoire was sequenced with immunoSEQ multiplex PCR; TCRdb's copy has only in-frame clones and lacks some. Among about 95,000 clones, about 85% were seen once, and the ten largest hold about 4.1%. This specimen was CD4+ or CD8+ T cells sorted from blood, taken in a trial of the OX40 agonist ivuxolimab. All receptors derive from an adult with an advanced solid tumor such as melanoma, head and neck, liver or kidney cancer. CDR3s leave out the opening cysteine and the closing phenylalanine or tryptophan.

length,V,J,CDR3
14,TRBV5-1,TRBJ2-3,ASSLRAGVGTDTQY
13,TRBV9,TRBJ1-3,ASSVDDFSGNTIY
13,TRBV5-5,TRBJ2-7,ASSLEGTGQNEQY
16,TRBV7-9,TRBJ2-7,ASSFERKGGARTGEQY
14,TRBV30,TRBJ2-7,AWSTPHRGRRYEQY
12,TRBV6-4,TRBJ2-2,ASSVDYRTGELF
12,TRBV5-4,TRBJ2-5,ASSGEAGQETQY
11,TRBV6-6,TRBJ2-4,AISGTAKNIQY
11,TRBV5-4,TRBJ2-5,ASSFREWETQY
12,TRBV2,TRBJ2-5,AGKTSGGGETQY
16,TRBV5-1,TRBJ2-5,ASSSPRGQGLVRETQY
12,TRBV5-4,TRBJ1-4,ASSSRDRDEKLF
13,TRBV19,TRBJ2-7,ASSMTGTVTYEQY
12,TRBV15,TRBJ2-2,ATLGLSGTGELF
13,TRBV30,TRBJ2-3,AWSDPRARDGTQY
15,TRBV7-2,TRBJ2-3,ASSLGPGGGSTDTQY
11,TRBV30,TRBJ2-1,AWDRSSGSGQF
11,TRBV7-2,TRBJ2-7,ASSLGGRHEQY
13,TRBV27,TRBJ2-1,ASSKRELSYNEQF
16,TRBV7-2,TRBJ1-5,ASSLQGWDRGVGQPQH
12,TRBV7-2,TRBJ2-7,ASSFGGGAYEQY
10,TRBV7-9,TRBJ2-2,ASSLGTGELF